This TCR beta chain was recovered during a study of T cells in Graves' hyperthyroidism and ophthalmopathy. Overall study findings and caveats: Blood also showed most of the thyroid clonotypes that were expanded above 0.001.

This clonotype was counted many times. Its antigen is as yet unknown. V was cut by 5 bases and J by 5 bases, with 12 bases left in between. The CDR3 has 13 amino acids. Germline lookup yields CDR1 LNHDA and CDR2 SQIVND (reference sequence). Ophthalmopathy cases scored 3 or more on the Clinical Activity Score and 4 or more on NOSPECS grade, with duration below 3 months. Using RNA transcripts as the source, TCR beta CDR3 regions were amplified. In the first-round RT-PCR of the TCR CDR3, the HTBI primer set was used. In TCRdb, the multiplex PCR reads were re-called with MiXCR into one record per CDR3 protein. This table has a few hundred thousand distinct CDR3 sequences, 12% to 15% appearing once.

The chain has TRBV19 and TRBJ1-1, with D hard to call. This TCR came from a woman between 40 and 50 years old with Graves' ophthalmopathy. The sequenced material came from blood. CDR3 DNA: TGTGCCAGTAGTCCTCGGACGGGAACTGAAGCTTTCTTT. Amino acids: CASSPRTGTEAFF.